The text below deals with one T cell receptor beta chain. Its antigen is currently unknown. The sample carries other DNA sequences with the same CDR3. Germline V gene sequence: CDR1 SQVTM, CDR2 ANQGSEA. This CDR3 is built from 10 residues. The ends were cut back, 4 bases at V and 5 bases at J, with 5 bases in the middle. This entry is derived from a study of beta chain features in type 1 diabetes. Whole-study results and caveats: Type 1 diabetes patients showed a moderate but significant shortening of TCRB CDR3s in all four CD4+ subsets.

Investigators reverse transcribed all isolated RNA, so they sequenced expressed TCRB transcripts. Profiled with immunoSEQ multiplex PCR; TCRdb holds only in-frame clones, not every one. The sample consists of around 710,000 clones, 12% of them appearing once. The sequenced material came from naive CD4+ T cells from blood. The V gene is TRBV29-1, the J gene TRBJ1-1; D gene ambiguous. This receptor was taken from a man younger than 40 with type 1 diabetes. The CDR3 DNA reads TGCAGCGTTGGTTCTACTGAAGCTTTCTTT. It specifies CSVGSTEAFF. Full variable domain (rest looked up from reference TRBV29-1 and TRBJ1-1): SAVISQKPSRDICQRGTSLTIQCQVDSQVTMMFWYRQQPGQSLTLIATANQGSEATYESGFVIDKFPISRPNLTFSTLTVSNMSPEDSSIYLCSVGSTEAFFGQGTRLTVV.